These 14 T cell receptor beta chains were sequenced from one sample in a study of beta chain features in type 1 diabetes. The isolated RNA, all of it, was reverse transcribed, so expressed TCRB transcripts were what got sequenced. Data came from immunoSEQ multiplex PCR; TCRdb stores just in-frame clones and leaves some out. The table shows 300,000 to 400,000 clones, with around 12% occurring only once. The sample was naive CD4+ T cells from blood. Every receptor here comes from a man between 18 and 29 years old in good health.

The rearrangement uses TRBV6-1 and TRBJ2-3, with a weak D call TRBD1 (6 bases). Germline CDR1 and CDR2: MNHNS and SASEGT. The CDR3 covers 13 residues. Trimming cost V 6 bases and J 4 bases, with 11 bases left between them. The CDR3: CASSAPGADTQYF. Here the CDR3 DNA reads TGTGCCAGCAGCGCACCAGGGGCAGATACGCAGTATTTT.

A few counts support this clone. The chain has TRBV7-2 and TRBJ2-7; 8 nucleotides match TRBD2. Trimming removed 4 bases from V and 3 bases from J; junction bases left unmatched: 5. The germline CDR1 and CDR2 sequences are SGHTA and FQGNSA. The CDR3 is 14 residues long. The CDR3 is CASSSWTSSYEQYF. The CDR3 DNA sequence: TGTGCCAGCAGCTCTTGGACTAGCAGCTACGAGCAGTACTTC.

The V and J genes are TRBV5-4 and TRBJ2-1, with TRBD2 identical over 7 bases. The CDR3 covers 16 residues. Trimming took 4 bases from V and 3 from J; bases not matched to a gene: 10. Germline values: CDR1 SGHNT, CDR2 YYREEE (reference sequence). The CDR3 is CASSTKTSIDYNEQFF. The CDR3 DNA is TGTGCCAGCAGCACGAAGACTAGCATCGACTACAATGAGCAGTTCTTC.

The table lists this clone with a few counts. The rearrangement uses TRBV5-1 and TRBJ2-5; 7 nucleotides line up with TRBD1. Trimming took 4 bases from V and 2 from J; bases not matched to a gene: 8. Germline V CDR1 and CDR2: SGHRS, YFSETQ. This CDR3 comprises 15 residues. The CDR3 DNA reads TGCGCCAGCAGCGGTACAGGGGCGACTCAAGAGACCCAGTACTTC. This sequence encodes CASSGTGATQETQYF.

The chain uses TRBV18 and TRBJ2-6; 10 nucleotides agree with TRBD2. Trimming took 3 bases from V and 3 from J; bases not matched to a gene: 5. The CDR3 length is 17 residues. Germline lookup yields CDR1 KGHSH and CDR2 LQKENI. CDR3 in DNA: TGTGCCAGCTCACCGTCTAGCGGGAGTGGTGGGGCCAACGTCCTGACTTTC. It is translated as CASSPSSGSGGANVLTF. The full variable domain, with the rest looked up from reference TRBV18 and TRBJ2-6, is NAGVMQNPRHLVRRRGQEARLRCSPMKGHSHVYWYRQLPEEGLKFMVYLQKENIIDESGMPKERFSAEFPKEGPSILRIQQVVRGDSAAYFCASSPSSGSGGANVLTFGAGSRLTVL.

This sequence joins TRBV10-3 and TRBJ2-3; D ambiguous. V shed 3 bases and J shed 6 bases, with 7 bases lying between them. From germline, CDR1 is ENHRY and CDR2 SYGVKD. The CDR3 has 12 residues. The chain's CDR3 is CAISEIGDTQYF. CDR3 in DNA: TGTGCCATCAGTGAAATCGGTGATACGCAGTATTTT.

The J gene is TRBJ2-1, the V gene TRBV19; 9 bases match TRBD2. Germline V gene sequence: CDR1 LNHDA, CDR2 SQIVND (reference sequence). The V gene end was trimmed by 4 bases and the J gene end by 6 bases; junction bases not matched to a gene: 7. The CDR3 has 15 amino acids. CDR3 DNA: TGTGCCAGTAGTAGCCAAGGACTAGCGCTCAATGAGCAGTTCTTC. This encodes CASSSQGLALNEQFF.

This clone was observed a handful of times. The chain recombines TRBV18 with TRBJ2-3; D unresolved. CDR3 length: 14 amino acids. V was trimmed by 3 bases and J by 4 bases, leaving 11 bases between them. Germline assignment: CDR1 KGHSH and CDR2 LQKENI. The CDR3 nucleotides read TGTGCCAGCTCACCGATTGTAGTGGCAGATACGCAGTATTTT. Translation: CASSPIVVADTQYF. The variable domain in full, completed from reference TRBV18 and TRBJ2-3, reads NAGVMQNPRHLVRRRGQEARLRCSPMKGHSHVYWYRQLPEEGLKFMVYLQKENIIDESGMPKERFSAEFPKEGPSILRIQQVVRGDSAAYFCASSPIVVADTQYFGPGTRLTVL.

In its sample, this clone was seen a few times. Other nucleotide sequences in the sample specify the same CDR3. V gene TRBV30 combines with J gene TRBJ2-3; D is perhaps TRBD2 (6 bases). V gave up 2 bases and J gave up 1 base, with 7 bases separating them. CDR1 GTSNPN and CDR2 SVGIG come from the germline V gene (reference sequence). This CDR3 has 13 residues. As DNA, the CDR3 is TGTGCCTGGAGTCCGGGGGGCACAGATACGCAGTATTTT. This encodes CAWSPGGTDTQYF.

Written as DNA, the CDR3 is TGTGCCAGCAGTTTAAGCCCAGATAGGGGGGGCTACACCTTC. This encodes CASSLSPDRGGYTF. The J gene is TRBJ1-2, the V gene TRBV28; the D gene is possibly TRBD1 (6 bases). Germline CDR1 is MDHEN and CDR2 is SYDVKM. V was shortened by 2 bases and J by 8 bases, with 15 bases between the two germline ends. The CDR3 totals 14 residues.

The chain carries TRBV7-3 and TRBJ2-1, with a weak D call TRBD2 (6 bases). This CDR3 spans 14 amino acids. Trimming removed 5 bases at V and 7 bases at J, with 15 bases between. Germline CDR1 SGHTA, CDR2 FQGTGA. The DNA for the CDR3 is TGTGCCAGCAGCCCCCCTCGGGGGACTAATGAGCAGTTCTTC. It is translated as CASSPPRGTNEQFF.

This clone showed up just a few times. This chain uses TRBV20-1 with TRBJ2-5; D unresolved. TRBJ2-7 matches the DNA end more closely, so the J call is doubtful. This CDR3 contains 10 residues. Per germline, CDR1 DFQATT and CDR2 SNEGSKA (reference sequence). This CDR3 reads CSGLFHEQYF. The DNA of the CDR3 is TGCAGTGGCCTATTCCACGAGCAGTACTTC.

This CDR3 reads CASSPSFYEQYF. The CDR3 coding sequence is TGTGCCAGCAGCCCTTCCTTCTACGAGCAGTACTTC. The genes are TRBV14 and TRBJ2-7, with D uncertain. V lost 4 bases and J lost 3, with 7 bases in between. The CDR3 spans 12 residues. CDR1 is SGHDN and CDR2 is FVKESK in the germline V gene. The entire variable domain, with the rest obtained from reference TRBV14 and TRBJ2-7, is as follows: EAGVTQFPSHSVIEKGQTVTLRCDPISGHDNLYWYRRVMGKEIKFLLHFVKESKQDESGMPNNRFLAERTGGTYSTLKVQPAELEDSGVYFCASSPSFYEQYFGPGTRLTVT.

The J gene is TRBJ2-5, the V gene TRBV18; 10 bases are a match to TRBD2. This CDR3 contains 16 residues. V gave up 1 base and J gave up 5 bases; unmatched junction bases: 7. The germline gives CDR1 KGHSH, CDR2 LQKENI. CDR3 sequence reads: CASSPRERGGLETQYF. Here the CDR3 DNA reads TGTGCCAGCTCACCACGCGAGCGGGGGGGCCTCGAGACCCAGTACTTC.